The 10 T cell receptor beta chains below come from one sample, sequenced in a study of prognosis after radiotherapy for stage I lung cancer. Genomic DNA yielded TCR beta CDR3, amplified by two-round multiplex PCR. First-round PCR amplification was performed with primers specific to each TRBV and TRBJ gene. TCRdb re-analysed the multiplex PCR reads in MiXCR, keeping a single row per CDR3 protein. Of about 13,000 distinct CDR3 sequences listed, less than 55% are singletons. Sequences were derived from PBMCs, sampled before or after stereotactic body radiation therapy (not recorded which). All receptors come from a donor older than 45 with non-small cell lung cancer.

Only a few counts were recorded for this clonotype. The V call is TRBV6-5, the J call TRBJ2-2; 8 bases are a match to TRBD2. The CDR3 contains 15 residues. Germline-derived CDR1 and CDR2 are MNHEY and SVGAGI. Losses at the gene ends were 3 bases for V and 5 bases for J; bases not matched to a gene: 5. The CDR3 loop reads CASSYEREWTGELFF. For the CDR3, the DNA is TGTGCCAGCAGTTATGAGCGGGAGTGGACCGGGGAGCTGTTTTTT.

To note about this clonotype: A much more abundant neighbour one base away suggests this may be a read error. CDR3 in amino acids: CASSPEPGCVETQYF. As DNA, the CDR3 is TGTGCCAGCAGCCCTGAACCAGGGTGCGTCGAGACCCAGTACTTC. This rearrangement joins TRBV2 to TRBJ2-5, with a possible D match to TRBD1 (5 bases). V was shortened by 6 bases and J by 5 bases, with 19 bases between the two germline ends. The germline V gene has CDR1 SNHLY and CDR2 FYNNEI. This CDR3 comprises 15 residues.

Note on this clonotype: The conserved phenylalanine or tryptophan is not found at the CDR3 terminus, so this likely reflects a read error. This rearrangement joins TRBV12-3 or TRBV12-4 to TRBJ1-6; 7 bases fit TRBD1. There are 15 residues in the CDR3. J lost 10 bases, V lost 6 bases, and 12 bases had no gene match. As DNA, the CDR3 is TGTGCCAGCAGGTGGACAGGTTACCGATGGTCACCCCTCCACCTT. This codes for CASRWTGYRWSPLHL.

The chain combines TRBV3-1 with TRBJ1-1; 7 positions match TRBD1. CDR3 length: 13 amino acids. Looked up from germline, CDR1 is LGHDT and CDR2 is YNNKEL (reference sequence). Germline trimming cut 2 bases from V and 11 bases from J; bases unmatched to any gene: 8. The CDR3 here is CASSQSDRVIAFF. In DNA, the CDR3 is TGTGCCAGCAGCCAATCCGACAGGGTGATCGCTTTCTTT.

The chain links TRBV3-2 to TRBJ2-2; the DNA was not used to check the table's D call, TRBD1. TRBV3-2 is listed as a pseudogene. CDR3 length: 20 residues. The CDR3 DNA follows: TGTGCCGGCAGCCAAGGATCCCATTTCCTAAACAGGGGTGAGACCGGGGAACTGTTTTTT. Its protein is CAGSQGSHFLNRGETGELFF.

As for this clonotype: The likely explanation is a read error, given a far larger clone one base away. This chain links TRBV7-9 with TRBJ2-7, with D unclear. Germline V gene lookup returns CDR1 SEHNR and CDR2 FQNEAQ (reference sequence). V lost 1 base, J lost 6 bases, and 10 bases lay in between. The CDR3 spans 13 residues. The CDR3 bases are TGTGCCAGCAGCTTAGAACGGGCCTCCGAGCAGTACTTC. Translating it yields CASSLERASEQYF.

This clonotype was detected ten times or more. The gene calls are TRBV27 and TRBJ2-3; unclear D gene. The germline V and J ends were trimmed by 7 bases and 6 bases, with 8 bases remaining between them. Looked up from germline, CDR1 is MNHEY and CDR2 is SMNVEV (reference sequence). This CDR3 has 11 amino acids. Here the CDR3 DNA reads TGTGCCAGCATAATGGGGGATACGCAGTATTTT. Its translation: CASIMGDTQYF.

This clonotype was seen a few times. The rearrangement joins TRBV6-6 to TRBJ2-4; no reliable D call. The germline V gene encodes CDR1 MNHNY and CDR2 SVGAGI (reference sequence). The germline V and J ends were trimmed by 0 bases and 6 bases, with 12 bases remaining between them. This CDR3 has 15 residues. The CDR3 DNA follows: TGTGCCAGCAGTTACTCGCTCGAGGCGGCAAACATTCAGTACTTC. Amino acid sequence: CASSYSLEAANIQYF.

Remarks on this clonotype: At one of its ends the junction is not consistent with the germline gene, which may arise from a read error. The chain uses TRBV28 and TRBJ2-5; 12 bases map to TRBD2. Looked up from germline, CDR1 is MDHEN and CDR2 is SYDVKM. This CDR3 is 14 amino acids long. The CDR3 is CDSSGLAGKETQYF. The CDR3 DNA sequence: TGTGACAGCAGTGGACTAGCGGGAAAGGAGACCCAGTACTTC.

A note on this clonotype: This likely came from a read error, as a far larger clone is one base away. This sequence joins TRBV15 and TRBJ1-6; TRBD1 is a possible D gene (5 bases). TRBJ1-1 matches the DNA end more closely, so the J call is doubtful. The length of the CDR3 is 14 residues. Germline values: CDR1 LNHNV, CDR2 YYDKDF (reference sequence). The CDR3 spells CATSIARAGTEAFF. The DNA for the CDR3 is TGTGCCACCAGCATAGCCAGGGCTGGCACTGAAGCTTTCTTT.